One and the same sample provided the 25 T cell receptor beta chains below, sequenced in a study of CD8 T cells in Susac syndrome. It was with random hexamers that roughly 0.45 to 1 ug RNA was reverse transcribed. MiXCR was run by TCRdb on the immunoSEQ multiplex PCR reads, yielding one entry per CDR3 protein. The sample has about 300,000 distinct CDR3 sequences, around 85% seen once. The sample comprised CD8+ T cells from PBMCs. The receptors stem from a human donor with multiple sclerosis.

The chain links TRBV27 to TRBJ2-5; a possible D gene is TRBD2 (5 bases). Per the germline V gene, CDR1 is MNHEY and CDR2 is SMNVEV (reference sequence). This CDR3 spans 13 amino acids. V shed 6 bases and J shed 5 bases, with 13 bases lying between them. The CDR3 region has the DNA TGTGCCAGCAGCGGATCCTGGGAGGAGACCCAGTACTTC. This encodes CASSGSWEETQYF.

This chain links TRBV6-1 with TRBJ2-7; tentative D call: TRBD1 (5 bases). The CDR3 spans 12 residues. V gave up 9 bases and J gave up 2 bases, with 11 bases separating them. Germline V gene data show CDR1 as MNHNS and CDR2 as SASEGT. CDR3 loop: CASGASTYEQYF. The CDR3, as DNA: TGTGCCAGTGGGGCTTCTACCTACGAGCAGTACTTC.

This sequence joins TRBV6-1 and TRBJ2-7; D is uncertain. The CDR3 length is 16 residues. V shed 5 bases and J shed 0 bases, with 17 bases lying between them. From germline, CDR1 is MNHNS and CDR2 SASEGT. The CDR3 sequence is CASSRILGRSSYEQYF. The CDR3 nucleotides are TGTGCCAGCAGTCGAATTCTCGGACGGTCCTCCTACGAGCAGTACTTC.

This clonotype was seen only once. The chain is built from TRBV12-2 and TRBJ2-1; the table's TRBD2 call for D was not verified on the DNA. TRBV12-2 is shown as a pseudogene. The CDR3 sequence is 17 residues long. In DNA form, the CDR3 reads TGTGCAAGTCGCTCATACCTAGAGGCCCAGGACCACAATGAGCAGTTCTTC. Protein sequence: CASRSYLEAQDHNEQFF.

This chain connects TRBV28 to TRBJ1-1, with no clear D. The ends were cut back, 1 base at V and 0 bases at J, with 9 bases in the middle. This CDR3 spans 15 amino acids. Germline assignment: CDR1 MDHEN and CDR2 SYDVKM. In DNA form, the CDR3 reads TGTGCCAGCAGTTTATCCGAGCGAGTGAACACTGAAGCTTTCTTT. It specifies CASSLSERVNTEAFF.

V is TRBV10-3 and J is TRBJ2-7; 9 nucleotides line up with TRBD2. Trimming removed 2 bases from V and 3 bases from J; junction bases left unmatched: 5. Germline CDR1 reads ENHRY; CDR2 reads SYGVKD. The CDR3 runs 15 residues. The CDR3: CAISERASGIYEQYF. In nucleotides, the CDR3 is TGTGCCATCAGTGAGCGGGCTAGCGGGATCTACGAGCAGTACTTC.

The chain recombines TRBV9 with TRBJ2-1; D call uncertain. Trimming pared 0 bases from V and 7 bases from J, leaving 5 bases between. Germline loops: CDR1 SGDLS, CDR2 YYNGEE. The CDR3 is made up of 12 amino acids. CDR3 loop: CASSVAVNEQFF. CDR3 nucleotide sequence: TGTGCCAGCAGCGTAGCTGTGAATGAGCAGTTCTTC.

This rearrangement joins TRBV27 to TRBJ2-7; 10 nucleotides line up with TRBD2. V shed 5 bases and J 7 bases; nucleotides not matched to a gene: 8. Per the germline V gene, CDR1 is MNHEY and CDR2 is SMNVEV (reference sequence). The CDR3 totals 14 residues. This chain's CDR3 is CASSALAGESEQYF. The CDR3 DNA reads TGTGCCAGCAGTGCGCTAGCGGGAGAGTCTGAGCAGTACTTC.

The chain recombines TRBV7-9 with TRBJ1-5; D remains ambiguous. The V end was cut by 5 bases, the J end by 2 bases, with 13 bases between. CDR1 and CDR2 from the germline V gene are SEHNR and FQNEAQ (reference sequence). The CDR3 is 15 amino acids. The CDR3 region is CASSPPGYGNQPQHF. For the CDR3, the DNA is TGTGCCAGCAGCCCCCCCGGGTACGGCAATCAGCCCCAGCATTTT.

The V gene is TRBV5-4, the J gene TRBJ1-4, with D unresolved. CDR3 size: 15 residues. Germline V gene lookup returns CDR1 SGHNT and CDR2 YYREEE (reference sequence). Trimming removed 3 bases at V and 8 bases at J, with 17 bases between. The CDR3 spells CASSSREDPSEKLFF. The DNA of the CDR3 is TGTGCCAGCAGCTCCCGGGAGGACCCATCGGAAAAACTGTTTTTT.

The chain uses TRBV20-1 and TRBJ2-7; possible D gene TRBD2, 5 bases. Trimming cost V 2 bases and J 7 bases, with 15 bases left between them. This CDR3 is 13 amino acids long. Germline CDR1 and CDR2: DFQATT and SNEGSKA (reference sequence). In DNA, the CDR3 is TGCAGTGCTAGATCCCGTTTAAGGAGGGAGCAGTACTTC. Protein sequence: CSARSRLRREQYF.

The chain carries TRBV12-3 or TRBV12-4 and TRBJ2-5, with D unclear. The CDR3 totals 14 residues. V was shortened by 3 bases and J by 2 bases, with 10 bases between the two germline ends. The CDR3 DNA reads as TGTGCCAGCAGTTTTGACGGGCCGCAAGAGACCCAGTACTTC. The encoded protein is CASSFDGPQETQYF.

The V call is TRBV6-5, the J call TRBJ2-6; D is possibly TRBD2 (6 bases). The CDR3 has 20 residues. V lost 2 bases, J lost 4 bases, and 24 bases lay in between. Germline CDR1 and CDR2: MNHEY and SVGAGI. The CDR3: CASSYEQTLRLGRGANVLTF. The CDR3 DNA reads as TGTGCCAGCAGTTACGAGCAGACCCTCCGGTTGGGGAGGGGGGCCAACGTCCTGACTTTC.

The chain is built from TRBV27 and TRBJ1-2; D gene uncertain. The CDR3 has 13 amino acids. CDR1 MNHEY and CDR2 SMNVEV come from the germline V gene (reference sequence). V dropped 7 bases and J dropped 5 bases, with 14 bases sitting between them. The CDR3 region is CASIPRTGYGYTF. The CDR3 region has the DNA TGTGCCAGCATCCCTAGGACGGGATATGGCTACACCTTC.

This sequence joins TRBV6-2 or TRBV6-3 and TRBJ2-7; no reliable D call. Between the trimmed V and J ends, which lost 5 bases and 2 bases, there was a span of 19 bases. CDR1 and CDR2 (germline): MNHEY, SVGEGT. This CDR3 spans 16 amino acids. CDR3 region: CASSINPAGYPYEQYF. For the CDR3, the DNA is TGTGCCAGCAGTATAAACCCGGCAGGTTATCCCTACGAGCAGTACTTC.

The chain carries TRBV7-2 and TRBJ2-1; no definite D call. The CDR3 is 14 residues long. V lost 5 bases and J lost 8, with 16 bases in between. Per the germline V gene, CDR1 is SGHTA and CDR2 is FQGNSA. CDR3 protein: CASSPLILFDEQFF. The CDR3 DNA sequence: TGTGCCAGCAGCCCCTTGATCCTATTTGATGAGCAGTTCTTC.

The chain has TRBV30 and TRBJ2-7; 9 positions agree with TRBD1. V shed 2 bases and J 5 bases; nucleotides not matched to a gene: 7. Per the germline V gene, CDR1 is GTSNPN and CDR2 is SVGIG (reference sequence). This CDR3 has 14 residues. Here the CDR3 reads CAWSSGTGINEQYF. As DNA, the CDR3 is TGTGCCTGGAGTTCTGGGACAGGGATTAACGAGCAGTACTTC.

The genes are TRBV24-1 and TRBJ1-2; TRBD1 is a possible D gene (5 bases). This CDR3 spans 14 amino acids. V lost 0 bases and J 3 bases, leaving 7 bases between the germline ends. Germline V gene lookup returns CDR1 KGHDR and CDR2 SFDVKD. The chain's CDR3 is CATSDLGRDYGYTF. The DNA for the CDR3 is TGTGCCACCAGTGATTTGGGCAGGGACTATGGCTACACCTTC.

The V call is TRBV9, the J call TRBJ2-1, with 7 bases matching TRBD2. V was clipped by 3 bases and J by 0 bases; unmatched bases: 6. In germline, CDR1 is SGDLS, CDR2 YYNGEE. This CDR3 region has 16 residues. CDR3 DNA sequence: TGTGCCAGCAGCGCCCTAGCGGATAGCTCCTACAATGAGCAGTTCTTC. It is translated as CASSALADSSYNEQFF.

CDR3 sequence (DNA): TGTGCCACCAGCATAGCGGCGACAGGGTTTGCCGGGGAGCTGTTTTTT. Translation: CATSIAATGFAGELFF. V is TRBV15 and J is TRBJ2-2; tentatively, D is TRBD1 (7 bases). The V gene's germline CDR1 is LNHNV and CDR2 YYDKDF (reference sequence). V lost 4 bases and J lost 6, with 18 bases in between. The CDR3 has 16 amino acids. Drawing the rest from reference TRBV15 and TRBJ2-2, the complete variable domain is DAMVIQNPRYQVTQFGKPVTLSCSQTLNHNVMYWYQQKSSQAPKLLFHYYDKDFNNEADTPDNFQSRRPNTSFCFLDIRSPGLGDTAMYLCATSIAATGFAGELFFGEGSRLTVL.

The chain couples TRBV5-8 to TRBJ2-1, with D possibly being TRBD1 (5 bases). Trimming removed 5 bases at V and 2 bases at J, with 11 bases between. The CDR3 runs to 14 residues. The germline V gene encodes CDR1 SGHTS and CDR2 YDEGEE. The CDR3 region has the DNA TGTGCCAGCAGGGCAGGGTGGGCCTACAATGAGCAGTTCTTC. This sequence encodes CASRAGWAYNEQFF.

The J gene is TRBJ2-2, the V gene TRBV6-2 or TRBV6-3, with TRBD1 identical over 7 bases. The CDR3 has 15 amino acids. The germline CDR1 and CDR2 sequences are MNHEY and SVGEGT. The trim removed 5 bases at V and 2 bases at J, leaving 5 bases unmatched. The CDR3 DNA reads TGTGCCAGCAGTCGCGGACAGGTCAACACCGGGGAGCTGTTTTTT. It is translated as CASSRGQVNTGELFF.

The chain combines TRBV13 with TRBJ2-7; tentative D call: TRBD2 (6 bases). The CDR3 runs to 13 residues. Germline V gives CDR1 PRHDT, CDR2 FYEKMQ (reference sequence). V lost 5 bases and J 0 bases, leaving 8 bases between the germline ends. The DNA for the CDR3 is TGTGCCAGCAGCCCGACTAGCTCCTACGAGCAGTACTTC. Amino acids: CASSPTSSYEQYF.

This clonotype appeared once. The rearrangement links TRBV11-2 to TRBJ2-1, with D tentatively TRBD1 (5 bases). The CDR3 contains 15 residues. V lost 2 bases to trimming and J lost 2 bases, with 10 bases between them. Germline-derived CDR1 and CDR2 are SGHAT and FQNNGV. CDR3 loop: CASSLMGRAYNEQFF. CDR3 sequence (DNA): TGTGCCAGCAGCTTAATGGGCAGGGCCTACAATGAGCAGTTCTTC.

The rearrangement joins TRBV6-2 or TRBV6-3 to TRBJ2-1; 8 nucleotides align to TRBD1. This CDR3 is built from 15 residues. The V segment lost 2 bases and the J segment 8 bases; nucleotides outside the gene matches: 8. Per germline, CDR1 MNHEY and CDR2 SVGEGT. In nucleotides, the CDR3 is TGTGCCAGCAGTTACACTTTGGACAGGGTCGATGAGCAGTTCTTC. Protein product: CASSYTLDRVDEQFF.